The rows below give T cell receptor beta chains drawn from one sample of a study of CD8 T cells in Susac syndrome. TCRdb independently ran MiXCR on the immunoSEQ multiplex PCR reads; one entry per CDR3 protein. This table has more than 150,000 distinct CDR3 sequences, roughly 94% appearing once. The sequenced sample was CD4+ T cells from PBMCs. All receptors derive from a human donor in good health. CDR3s include the opening cysteine and the closing phenylalanine or tryptophan. A D gene is named only where the DNA matches it firmly. The size field is filled for only some rows; it gives once, few, many or a size class.

NA,NA,TRBJ1-1,TRBV18,TGTGCCAGCTCACGGACGGAAGGAACTGAAGCTTTCTTT,CASSRTEGTEAFF
NA,NA,TRBJ2-3,TRBV2,TGTGCCAGCAATCCCCGGGTAGATACGCAGTATTTT,CASNPRVDTQYF
NA,TRBD2,TRBJ2-3,TRBV3-1,TGTGCCAGCAGCCAGCATCGGACTAGCGGAAATACGCGCACAGATACGCAGTATTTT,CASSQHRTSGNTRTDTQYF
NA,NA,TRBJ1-1,TRBV3-1,TGTGCCAGCAGTCATATAGCAGGTTTGGACACTGAAGCTTTCTTT,CASSHIAGLDTEAFF
NA,NA,TRBJ2-7,TRBV6-2/TRBV6-3,TGTGCCAGCAGTTGGACTCCCTACGAGCAGTACTTC,CASSWTPYEQYF
NA,NA,TRBJ1-3,TRBV30,TGTGCCTGGAGTGTACGTCGGGGAACTGGAAACACCATATATTTT,CAWSVRRGTGNTIYF
NA,NA,TRBJ2-3,TRBV7-9,TGTGCCAGCAGCTCCAACACAGGAGATACGCAGTATTTT,CASSSNTGDTQYF
NA,NA,TRBJ1-3,TRBV19,TGTGCCAGTAGTTTCGTAGATTCTGGAAACACCATATATTTT,CASSFVDSGNTIYF
NA,NA,TRBJ2-3,TRBV6-1,TGTGCCAGCAGTGAACCCTACAGACCAGATACGCAGTATTTT,CASSEPYRPDTQYF
NA,TRBD2,TRBJ2-7,TRBV7-9,TGTGCCAGCAGCTTAGCCCACCTGCGGGAGCTCGAGCAGTACTTC,CASSLAHLRELEQYF
NA,NA,TRBJ2-3,TRBV29-1,TGCAGCGTTGGGTCAGATACGCAGTATTTT,CSVGSDTQYF
NA,TRBD1,TRBJ1-4,TRBV2,TGTGCCAGCAGGGGACAGGGCAATCGAGAAAAACTGTTTTTT,CASRGQGNREKLFF
NA,NA,TRBJ2-3,TRBV18,TGTGCCAGCTCACCACCTTCGGGAGTGACAGATACGCAGTATTTT,CASSPPSGVTDTQYF
NA,NA,TRBJ2-4,TRBV6-5,TGTGCCAGCAGTCCCTTGCAGCTAGCCAAAAACATTCAGTACTTC,CASSPLQLAKNIQYF
NA,TRBD2,TRBJ2-3,TRBV20-1,TGCAGTGCTAGAGCCTCCTGGACTAGCGCGGAAGATACGCAGTATTTT,CSARASWTSAEDTQYF
NA,TRBD2,TRBJ2-3,TRBV5-1,TGCGCCAGCAGCCCGGCGGGACTAGCTTCCCCAGATACGCAGTATTTT,CASSPAGLASPDTQYF
NA,NA,TRBJ2-4,TRBV5-1,TGCGCCAGCAGCGCCGGGACTTCGCGAGACATTCAGTACTTC,CASSAGTSRDIQYF
NA,NA,TRBJ2-5,TRBV5-6,TGTGCCAGCAGCCGACAGCAGCTCCAAGAGACCCAGTACTTC,CASSRQQLQETQYF
NA,TRBD2,TRBJ2-1,TRBV18,TGTGCCAGCTCACCGCCGGCTAGCGGGAGCTACAATGAGCAGTTCTTC,CASSPPASGSYNEQFF
NA,NA,TRBJ2-7,TRBV6-1,TGTGCCAGCAGTGAAGCCGGTCAGGGAGTCTACGAGCAGTACTTC,CASSEAGQGVYEQYF
once,TRBD2,TRBJ2-7,TRBV18,TGTGCCAGCTCTATTTCGGGGGGATCTGTCGGCCAATCCTACGAGCAGTACTTC,CASSISGGSVGQSYEQYF
once,NA,TRBJ2-5,TRBV11-2,TGTGCCAGCAGCGGGACAACCCAAGAGACCCAGTACTTC,CASSGTTQETQYF
NA,NA,TRBJ2-7,TRBV7-9,TGTGCCAGCAGCTTAGAGGCAGACCGTGGGCAGTACTTC,CASSLEADRGQYF
NA,NA,TRBJ1-2,TRBV12-3/TRBV12-4,TGTGCCAGCACCCAAGACAATGGCTACACCTTC,CASTQDNGYTF
NA,NA,TRBJ2-7,TRBV9,TGTGCCAGCAGCGTAGTTCCTGACTCCTACGAGCAGTACTTC,CASSVVPDSYEQYF
NA,NA,TRBJ2-1,TRBV28,TGTGCCAGCAGACCCAGGGACCATCGCTCCTACAATGAGCAGTTCTTC,CASRPRDHRSYNEQFF
NA,NA,TRBJ1-5,TRBV3-1,TGTGCCAGCAGCCAAGAGGGCAATCAGCCCCAGCATTTT,CASSQEGNQPQHF
NA,NA,TRBJ2-5,TRBV7-8,TGTGCCAGCAGCTTAGCCTGGCCAGGAGGAGAGACCCAGTACTTC,CASSLAWPGGETQYF
NA,NA,TRBJ1-2,TRBV28,TGTGCCAGCAGTTCGGGGACCAATTCCAACTATGGCTACACCTTC,CASSSGTNSNYGYTF
NA,TRBD1,TRBJ2-1,TRBV7-2,TGTGCCAGCAGCATAGACAGGGGGCCCTACAATGAGCAGTTCTTC,CASSIDRGPYNEQFF
NA,TRBD1,TRBJ1-3,TRBV4-3,TGCGCCAGCAGCCAAGATGGGACAGGGATGAACACCATATATTTT,CASSQDGTGMNTIYF
NA,TRBD1,TRBJ2-7,TRBV7-2,TGTGCCAGCAGCCTTGGGACAGTTGGGTCCGGCGAGCAGTACTTC,CASSLGTVGSGEQYF
NA,NA,TRBJ2-4,TRBV13,TGTGCCAGCAGCTTATTGGCGTGGACAGATCAGTACTTC,CASSLLAWTDQYF
NA,NA,TRBJ2-4,TRBV5-4,TGTGCCAGCGGGTCCCAAAACATTCAGTACTTC,CASGSQNIQYF
NA,TRBD2,TRBJ2-1,TRBV20-1,TGCAGTGCTAAGCGGGACTTGGAGCAGTTCTTC,CSAKRDLEQFF
NA,TRBD2,TRBJ2-1,TRBV25-1,TGTGCCAGCAGCCAGACTAGCGGGAGCGGCAATGAGCAGTTCTTC,CASSQTSGSGNEQFF
NA,NA,TRBJ2-7,TRBV7-2,TGTGCCAGCAGCTTAGTAGGTCCGAGCTCCTACGAGCAGTACTTC,CASSLVGPSSYEQYF
NA,NA,TRBJ1-5,TRBV29-1,TGCAGCGTTGAATTCGGGGATCAGCCCCAGCATTTT,CSVEFGDQPQHF
NA,NA,TRBJ2-7,TRBV23-1,TGCGCCAGCAGTCAATCGAGGGGACATGCGACCTACGAGCAGTACTTC,CASSQSRGHATYEQYF
NA,NA,TRBJ2-4,TRBV20-1,TGCAGTGCTAGAGATTCCCGGAACATTCAGTACTTC,CSARDSRNIQYF
NA,TRBD1,TRBJ2-7,TRBV10-3,TGTGCCATCAATGTCGGGACAGGGTCCCACGAGCAGTACTTC,CAINVGTGSHEQYF
NA,TRBD2,TRBJ2-3,TRBV28,TGTGCCAGCAGTTTGATGGCGGGAGGCACAGATACGCAGTATTTT,CASSLMAGGTDTQYF